A selection of T cell receptor beta chains follows, all from one sample in a study of OX40 agonist ivuxolimab in advanced cancers. TCRdb's table, derived via immunoSEQ multiplex PCR, lists solely in-frame clones and lacks some. Of 65,000 to 95,000 clones listed, approximately 90% were seen once; the top ten hold approximately 0.47%. The input for sequencing was CD4+ or CD8+ T cells sorted from blood, taken in a trial of the OX40 agonist ivuxolimab. The receptors were gathered from an adult with an advanced solid tumor such as melanoma, head and neck, liver or kidney cancer. Each CDR3 is given with its conserved first and last residue. Each record gives: D gene, V gene, J gene, clone size, CDR3 DNA, CDR3 protein. The D gene is left open where the match is weak. Expanded clones are given a class, and other clones once, few, many or no size at all.

-	TRBV6-1	TRBJ1-4	-	TGTGCCAGCAGCGCCCGATACACTGAAAAACTGTTTTTT	CASSARYTEKLFF
TRBD2	TRBV5-1	TRBJ2-1	-	TGCGCCAGCAGCTTCGTAGCGGGGGGTCATGAGCAGTTCTTC	CASSFVAGGHEQFF
-	TRBV29-1	TRBJ2-5	-	TGCAGCGCCTGGGGTGGGGGGCTGAAAGAGACCCAGTACTTC	CSAWGGGLKETQYF
-	TRBV5-1	TRBJ2-3	-	TGCGCCAGCAGCGATCCCAAGGGGGGAGATACGCAGTATTTT	CASSDPKGGDTQYF
-	TRBV6-1	TRBJ1-5	-	TGTGCCAGCAGTTCCATGCTCAATCAGCCCCAGCATTTT	CASSSMLNQPQHF
-	TRBV18	TRBJ2-2	few	TGTGCCAGCTCCGAACGTGGGGCCGGGGAGCTGTTTTTT	CASSERGAGELFF
TRBD1	TRBV9	TRBJ2-5	-	TGTGCCAGCAGCGTAGCCGGAACAGGGGGCCGGGAGACCCAGTACTTC	CASSVAGTGGRETQYF
-	TRBV4-3	TRBJ1-1	-	TGCGCCAGCAGCCTGGGAGGCTACCCGAACACTGAAGCTTTCTTT	CASSLGGYPNTEAFF
-	TRBV6-6	TRBJ2-3	-	TGTGCCAGCAGATATGGGGGGGCCCACACAGATACGCAGTATTTT	CASRYGGAHTDTQYF
-	TRBV5-1	TRBJ2-1	-	TGCGCCAGCAAGGGAATTAGCTCCTACAATGAGCAGTTCTTC	CASKGISSYNEQFF
-	TRBV10-3	TRBJ2-5	-	TGTGCCATCACCCCAGGGGGGAAAGAGACCCAGTACTTC	CAITPGGKETQYF
-	TRBV27	TRBJ2-5	-	TGTGCCAGCAGTTTATCGTGGCGGGGTCAAGAGACCCAGTACTTC	CASSLSWRGQETQYF
TRBD1	TRBV27	TRBJ1-1	-	TGTGCCAGCAGTTTATCGGGCGGGACAGTGAACACTGAAGCTTTCTTT	CASSLSGGTVNTEAFF
-	TRBV29-1	TRBJ2-5	-	TGCAGCGGAACCGGACTAGTGGGGGCTCAAGAGACCCAGTACTTC	CSGTGLVGAQETQYF
TRBD1	TRBV5-8	TRBJ1-2	-	TGTGCCAGCAGCCTTGGGACAGTCATTGGCTACACCTTC	CASSLGTVIGYTF
-	TRBV10-3	TRBJ2-7	few	TGTGCCATCAGTGAGTCGATTTTCTCCAGGGGCGAGCAGTACTTC	CAISESIFSRGEQYF
-	TRBV4-3	TRBJ2-6	-	TGCGCCAGCAGCCAAGTGGGACTGCTGTCTGGGGCCAACGTCCTGACTTTC	CASSQVGLLSGANVLTF
-	TRBV5-5	TRBJ1-1	-	TGTGCCAGCAGCTCCCCGAACAGGGAAGGGACGAACACTGAAGCTTTCTTT	CASSSPNREGTNTEAFF
-	TRBV18	TRBJ2-7	-	TGTGCCAGCTCACCCTCCTCGACTTATTCCTACGAGCAGTACTTC	CASSPSSTYSYEQYF
-	TRBV5-1	TRBJ1-5	-	TGCGCCAGCAGCTTGGGGGGACTTAGCAATCAGCCCCAGCATTTT	CASSLGGLSNQPQHF
TRBD1	TRBV4-3	TRBJ1-2	-	TGCGCCAGCAGCCAAGGGGACAGGGCATTTCACTATGGCTACACCTTC	CASSQGDRAFHYGYTF
-	TRBV7-8	TRBJ1-2	-	TGTGCCAGCAGCTTAGTAGCCGGGTATGGCTACACCTTC	CASSLVAGYGYTF
TRBD1	TRBV5-1	TRBJ1-5	-	TGCGCCAGCAGCTTGGGGACAGGGGGCCTCAATCAGCCCCAGCATTTT	CASSLGTGGLNQPQHF
-	TRBV2	TRBJ1-2	-	TGTGCCAGCATGATGGGGTATGGCTACACCTTC	CASMMGYGYTF
TRBD1	TRBV7-2	TRBJ1-1	-	TGTGCCAGCAGCTTGCAGGGGGAAGGTACTGAAGCTTTCTTT	CASSLQGEGTEAFF
-	TRBV6-4	TRBJ2-3	-	TGTGCCAGCAGTGTGGGGCGGCAGGCGTCGCAGTATTTT	CASSVGRQASQYF
-	TRBV7-2	TRBJ1-4	few	TGTGCCAGCAGTTTACAGACAACTAATGAAAAACTGTTTTTT	CASSLQTTNEKLFF
TRBD1	TRBV6-6	TRBJ1-4	-	TGTGCCAGCAACGACAGGGGGGGAAATGAAAAACTGTTTTTT	CASNDRGGNEKLFF
-	TRBV5-5	TRBJ2-7	-	TGTGCCAGCAGCTTTGAATCAGGGCGTGAGCAGTACTTC	CASSFESGREQYF
-	TRBV10-1	TRBJ2-7	-	TGCGCCAGCAGTACCGCAACTTTAGGCGAGCAGTACTTC	CASSTATLGEQYF
-	TRBV2	TRBJ2-5	few	TGTGCCAGCAGTCAAAGGTTCGGGGCGGAGACCCAGTACTTC	CASSQRFGAETQYF
-	TRBV11-3	TRBJ2-5	once	TGTGCCAGCAGTCGGGGCGGGGAGACCCAGTACTTC	CASSRGGETQYF
TRBD1	TRBV7-8	TRBJ1-3	-	TGTGCCAGCAGCTCCCAGGGGGCCGTCCGAAACACCATATATTTT	CASSSQGAVRNTIYF
-	TRBV9	TRBJ1-2	-	TGTGCCAGCAGCGCGGACCCTGGGCCAACCACGCGTGGCTACACCTTC	CASSADPGPTTRGYTF
-	TRBV9	TRBJ1-1	-	TGTGCCAGCAGCGTAGATTGGGACAACACTGAAGCTTTCTTT	CASSVDWDNTEAFF
TRBD1	TRBV4-1	TRBJ1-2	-	TGCGCCAGCAGCCTGGACAGGGGGCGGCTTTCGGATGGCTACACCTTC	CASSLDRGRLSDGYTF
-	TRBV25-1	TRBJ1-2	-	TGTGCCAGCAGTGACACCGACTACTATGGCTACACCTTC	CASSDTDYYGYTF
-	TRBV28	TRBJ1-1	few	TGTGCCAGCAGTTTAGGTGAAGCTTTCTTT	CASSLGEAFF
-	TRBV5-1	TRBJ1-4	once	TGCGCCAGCAGTGATGGTTGGAGCATGACTAATGAAAAACTGTTTTTT	CASSDGWSMTNEKLFF
-	TRBV11-3	TRBJ1-1	-	TGTGCCAGCAGTAAGGACGGCTTTACTGAAGCTTTCTTT	CASSKDGFTEAFF
-	TRBV2	TRBJ2-1	-	TGTGCCAGCAGTGAACAAGCGAACGTCGTGCAGTTCTTC	CASSEQANVVQFF
-	TRBV19	TRBJ1-4	-	TGTGCCAGTAGTATAACCCTTCTGCTGGGGAATGAAAAACTGTTTTTT	CASSITLLLGNEKLFF
-	TRBV19	TRBJ1-2	-	TGTGCCAGTATAAACACGAGGGGCAGTCCTTACTATGGCTACACCTTC	CASINTRGSPYYGYTF
-	TRBV18	TRBJ1-4	-	TGTGCCAGCTCACCTGGCGGGGGTGGTGAAAAACTGTTTTTT	CASSPGGGGEKLFF
TRBD2	TRBV5-1	TRBJ2-5	-	TGCGCCAGCAGCTTGGGACTAGCGGCTACTCAAGAGACCCAGTACTTC	CASSLGLAATQETQYF